Shown below are 17 T cell receptor beta chains from a single sample sequenced in a study of blood T cell repertoires in COVID-19. The data were produced by immunoSEQ multiplex PCR, yet TCRdb's version contains in-frame clones alone and is incomplete. Counted here are about 430,000 clones, roughly 88% occurring once; the ten biggest clones make up approximately 1.5%. The sequenced material came from PBMCs or T cells enriched from blood (not recorded which). All receptors come from a woman in her late teens or twenties who had been exposed to COVID-19.

This chain joins TRBV7-9 and TRBJ2-7; perhaps TRBD1 as D (5 bases). CDR1 SEHNR and CDR2 FQNEAQ come from the germline V gene (reference sequence). V lost 4 bases and J lost 3, with 10 bases in between. CDR3 length: 13 residues. CDR3 bases: TGTGCCAGCAGCTCTGACAGAAACTACGAGCAGTACTTC. It translates to CASSSDRNYEQYF.

The chain is built from TRBV5-8 and TRBJ1-5; tentatively, D is TRBD1 (5 bases). With 0 bases removed from V and 11 bases from J, the gap between germline ends came to 21 bases. This CDR3 spans 16 amino acids. In germline, CDR1 is SGHTS, CDR2 YDEGEE. The CDR3 bases are TGTGCCAGCAGCTTGGGGGATCAAAGAGCACAGGCGACCCAGCATTTT. Encoded protein: CASSLGDQRAQATQHF.

The CDR3 DNA sequence: TGCAGCGTTGGTAACCTAAATCAGCCCCAGCATTTT. Its translation: CSVGNLNQPQHF. The V call is TRBV29-1, the J call TRBJ1-5; D is unclear. Trimming pared 4 bases from V and 4 bases from J, leaving 8 bases between. CDR1 is SQVTM, CDR2 ANQGSEA, per germline. The CDR3 runs 12 residues.

The J gene is TRBJ2-1, the V gene TRBV3-1 (or the pseudogene TRBV3-2); 12 bases are shared with TRBD1. Germline V gene lookup returns CDR1 LGHDT and CDR2 YNNKEL (reference sequence). The CDR3 is made up of 17 amino acids. Losses at the gene ends were 4 bases for V and 7 bases for J; bases not matched to a gene: 11. DNA for the CDR3: TGTGCCAGCAGCCCCCCGGTTGGGACAGGGGGCGTGAATGAGCAGTTCTTC. Residues: CASSPPVGTGGVNEQFF.

This clone showed up just a few times. The V gene is TRBV6-5, the J gene TRBJ2-7; possibly TRBD1 for D (6 bases). The CDR3 totals 14 residues. Germline assignment: CDR1 MNHEY and CDR2 SVGAGI. V was pared by 5 bases and J by 3 bases, with 14 bases between. Here the CDR3 reads CASSTYRERYEQYF. The DNA of the CDR3 is TGTGCCAGCAGTACGTACAGGGAGCGCTACGAGCAGTACTTC.

This clone has more than one count but fewer than ten. This chain links TRBV4-1 with TRBJ1-4; D possibly corresponds to TRBD1 (5 bases). The V gene's germline CDR1 is MGHRA and CDR2 YSYEKL. CDR3 length: 18 residues. The germline V and J ends were trimmed by 0 bases and 0 bases, with 14 bases remaining between them. The CDR3 sequence: CASSQEEAGRATNEKLFF. CDR3 nucleotide sequence: TGCGCCAGCAGCCAAGAAGAGGCAGGGAGGGCAACTAATGAAAAACTGTTTTTT.

The CDR3 nucleotides are TGTGCCAGCAGTCTCCCTTTCCCGGTGAACAGGGGAGTACAAGCTTTCTTT. Its translation: CASSLPFPVNRGVQAFF. This chain connects TRBV28 to TRBJ1-1, with 7 bases that match TRBD1. CDR3 length: 17 residues. V dropped 5 bases and J dropped 9; count of bases not matched to a gene: 21. CDR1 MDHEN and CDR2 SYDVKM come from the germline V gene.

J is TRBJ1-1 and V is TRBV29-1, with 8 bases lining up with TRBD1. This CDR3 region has 13 residues. The trim removed 6 bases at V and 4 bases at J, leaving 7 bases unmatched. Germline V gene sequence: CDR1 SQVTM, CDR2 ANQGSEA. The CDR3 nucleotides are TGCAGCGTAACAGGGGGGGAAGTCACTGAAGCTTTCTTT. This gives the protein CSVTGGEVTEAFF.

This chain links TRBV7-9 with TRBJ1-4; 10 nucleotides align to TRBD1. J was trimmed by 7 bases and V by 7 bases; bases with no gene match: 12. The CDR3 sequence is 16 residues long. Germline CDR1 SEHNR, CDR2 FQNEAQ (reference sequence). The CDR3 DNA reads as TGTGCCAGCAACTGGGGACAGGGGTCTATTATTGAAAAACTGTTTTTT. This gives the protein CASNWGQGSIIEKLFF.

This sequence joins TRBV6-1 and TRBJ1-2; the match to TRBD1 covers 9 bases. This CDR3 has 14 residues. The germline V gene has CDR1 MNHNS and CDR2 SASEGT. The V and J ends lost 3 bases and 11 bases, in that order; junction bases with no gene match: 10. The CDR3 DNA follows: TGTGCCAGCAGTGACCGGGACAGGGAGTGGGGGTACACCTTC. Translating gives CASSDRDREWGYTF.

The rearrangement uses TRBV29-1 and TRBJ2-1; D might be TRBD2 (6 bases). V was trimmed by 8 bases and J by 4 bases, leaving 15 bases between them. The CDR3 covers 13 residues. The germline V gene encodes CDR1 SQVTM and CDR2 ANQGSEA. DNA for the CDR3: TGCAGCCCTTGGACTATACAATACAATGAGCAGTTCTTC. This gives the protein CSPWTIQYNEQFF.

V and J are TRBV11-1 and TRBJ2-1; no reliable D call. CDR1 and CDR2 from the germline V gene are SGHAT and FQDESV (reference sequence). This CDR3 has 13 amino acids. Trimming left V 5 bases short and J 0 bases short, with 5 bases between. CDR3 amino acids: CASSLSSYNEQFF. The CDR3 coding sequence is TGTGCCAGCAGCCTCAGCTCCTACAATGAGCAGTTCTTC.

The chain employs TRBV28 and TRBJ2-3; 7 bases are shared with TRBD1. The V gene's germline CDR1 is MDHEN and CDR2 SYDVKM. V trimming: 10 bases; J trimming: 4 bases; junction bases outside the gene matches: 14. This CDR3 region has 15 residues. The CDR3 bases are TGTGCCATCTCCCGGAGCAGGGGGAACGCAGATACGCAGTATTTT. The encoded protein is CAISRSRGNADTQYF.

This chain links TRBV6-2 or TRBV6-3 with TRBJ2-5; 9 bases line up with TRBD1. J lost 3 bases, V lost 6 bases, and 8 bases had no gene match. This CDR3 has 15 residues. The germline V gene encodes CDR1 MNHEY and CDR2 SVGEGT. Written as DNA, the CDR3 is TGTGCCAGCAGCCCCGGGACAGGGCGTGAAGAGACCCAGTACTTC. It specifies CASSPGTGREETQYF.

Regarding this clone: The sample holds other DNA sequences that translate to the same CDR3. The chain links TRBV28 to TRBJ1-6, with 8 bases identical to TRBD1. CDR1 is MDHEN, CDR2 SYDVKM, per germline. The CDR3 totals 14 residues. V lost 5 bases, J lost 7 bases, and 4 bases stayed unmatched. The CDR3 coding sequence is TGTGCCAGCAGTCCCGGACAGGGCAATTCACCCCTCCACTTT. It is translated as CASSPGQGNSPLHF.

The chain employs TRBV10-3 and TRBJ1-2, with TRBD1 matching over 8 bases. Trimming took 5 bases from V and 6 from J; bases not matched to a gene: 5. CDR3 length: 13 residues. CDR1 and CDR2 (germline): ENHRY, SYGVKD. This chain's CDR3 is CAISQTGADGYTF. The CDR3 DNA sequence: TGTGCCATCAGTCAGACAGGGGCTGATGGCTACACCTTC.

The chain carries TRBV4-1 and TRBJ2-7; 7 bases map to TRBD1. Germline CDR1 is MGHRA and CDR2 is YSYEKL. J gave up 5 bases and V 1 base, and 8 bases lay outside the gene matches. The CDR3 extends over 15 amino acids. CDR3 sequence (DNA): TGCGCCAGCAGCCAAGCCCCCGGGACAGAGAACGAGCAGTACTTC. Translated, it gives CASSQAPGTENEQYF.